These T cell receptor beta chains were read from a single sample in a study of T-cell reconstitution after alpha-beta-depleted transplantation in children. In TCRdb, the PCR reads were re-called with MiXCR into one record per CDR3 protein. The sample consists of about 260,000 distinct CDR3 sequences, 11% of them appearing once. This specimen consisted of peripheral blood, obtained 180 days after TCRalphabeta/CD19-depleted stem cell transplant. The receptors derive from a male patient between 2 and 15 years old who had a stem cell transplant for chronic granulomatous disease, so the T cells may come from the graft donor. Both conserved end residues are part of each CDR3. Each record gives: V gene, J gene, D gene, clone size, CDR3 protein, CDR3 DNA. The D gene is left open where the match is weak. Clone size, where shown, is once, few, many, or a class for clones that have expanded.

v_call: TRBV7-2; j_call: TRBJ2-7; d_call: TRBD2; clone_size: many; cdr3_aa: CASSVAGGLYEQYF; cdr3_nt: TGTGCCAGCAGCGTAGCGGGAGGCTTGTACGAGCAGTACTTC
v_call: TRBV12-3/TRBV12-4; j_call: TRBJ2-1; d_call: .; clone_size: .; cdr3_aa: CASTPGLDPYNEQFF; cdr3_nt: TGTGCCAGCACCCCCGGGCTAGATCCCTACAATGAGCAGTTCTTC
v_call: TRBV15; j_call: TRBJ1-1; d_call: .; clone_size: .; cdr3_aa: CATSRPGWTEAFF; cdr3_nt: TGTGCCACCAGCAGACCTGGGTGGACTGAAGCTTTCTTT
v_call: TRBV29-1; j_call: TRBJ2-2; d_call: .; clone_size: many; cdr3_aa: CSGRTANTGELFF; cdr3_nt: TGCAGCGGCCGGACTGCGAACACCGGGGAGCTGTTTTTT
v_call: TRBV29-1; j_call: TRBJ2-2; d_call: .; clone_size: many; cdr3_aa: CSVGLGSGIGTGELFF; cdr3_nt: TGCAGCGTGGGTCTCGGGAGTGGGATTGGCACCGGGGAGCTGTTTTTT
v_call: TRBV5-1; j_call: TRBJ2-2; d_call: .; clone_size: many; cdr3_aa: CASSRGAGTPGELFF; cdr3_nt: TGCGCCAGCAGCCGGGGGGCCGGGACCCCCGGGGAGCTGTTTTTT
v_call: TRBV20-1; j_call: TRBJ2-1; d_call: TRBD2; clone_size: many; cdr3_aa: CSARAGGFSNEQFF; cdr3_nt: TGCAGTGCTAGGGCGGGAGGGTTTAGCAATGAGCAGTTCTTC
v_call: TRBV5-1; j_call: TRBJ2-1; d_call: TRBD2; clone_size: many; cdr3_aa: CASSLVSSGTPNEQFF; cdr3_nt: TGCGCCAGCAGCTTGGTTTCTAGCGGGACTCCCAATGAGCAGTTCTTC
v_call: TRBV27; j_call: TRBJ1-5; d_call: TRBD1; clone_size: many; cdr3_aa: CASSRTGRSGQPQHF; cdr3_nt: TGTGCCAGCAGTCGGACAGGGAGGTCGGGTCAGCCCCAGCATTTT
v_call: TRBV12-3/TRBV12-4; j_call: TRBJ1-1; d_call: TRBD1; clone_size: many; cdr3_aa: CASSTRTGGTEAFF; cdr3_nt: TGTGCCAGCAGTACCCGGACAGGGGGGACTGAAGCTTTCTTT
v_call: TRBV28; j_call: TRBJ2-3; d_call: .; clone_size: many; cdr3_aa: CASSGPWQEDPTDTQYF; cdr3_nt: TGTGCCAGCAGTGGCCCCTGGCAGGAGGACCCCACAGATACGCAGTATTTT
v_call: TRBV20-1; j_call: TRBJ1-6; d_call: .; clone_size: many; cdr3_aa: CSALQTENNSPLHF; cdr3_nt: TGCAGTGCTCTTCAGACAGAGAATAATTCACCCCTCCACTTT
v_call: TRBV6-2/TRBV6-3; j_call: TRBJ2-4; d_call: TRBD2; clone_size: many; cdr3_aa: CASSYSSGGTSGSKNIQYF; cdr3_nt: TGTGCCAGCAGTTACTCAAGCGGGGGGACGTCCGGGAGCAAAAACATTCAGTACTTC
v_call: TRBV20-1; j_call: TRBJ2-7; d_call: .; clone_size: many; cdr3_aa: CSARLGYHEQYF; cdr3_nt: TGCAGTGCCCGATTGGGGTACCACGAGCAGTACTTC
v_call: TRBV29-1; j_call: TRBJ2-1; d_call: TRBD1; clone_size: .; cdr3_aa: CSANSGTGHYNEQFF; cdr3_nt: TGCAGCGCTAATTCCGGGACAGGACATTACAATGAGCAGTTCTTC
v_call: TRBV27; j_call: TRBJ2-7; d_call: TRBD1; clone_size: .; cdr3_aa: CASSLSGTGPHEQYF; cdr3_nt: TGTGCCAGCAGTTTATCGGGGACAGGGCCCCACGAGCAGTACTTC
v_call: TRBV7-6; j_call: TRBJ2-1; d_call: .; clone_size: .; cdr3_aa: CASTTLTGEQFF; cdr3_nt: TGTGCCAGCACCACCTTGACGGGTGAGCAGTTCTTC
v_call: TRBV27; j_call: TRBJ2-2; d_call: .; clone_size: many; cdr3_aa: CASSPQVDTGELFF; cdr3_nt: TGTGCCAGCAGTCCACAGGTCGACACCGGGGAGCTGTTTTTT
v_call: TRBV20-1; j_call: TRBJ1-1; d_call: .; clone_size: many; cdr3_aa: CSARDKRTLYRGNTEAFF; cdr3_nt: TGCAGTGCTAGAGACAAAAGGACCCTTTATAGAGGGAACACTGAAGCTTTCTTT
v_call: TRBV14; j_call: TRBJ2-3; d_call: TRBD2; clone_size: .; cdr3_aa: CASSQGGLRGAGDTQYF; cdr3_nt: TGTGCCAGCAGCCAAGGAGGTCTGCGGGGGGCAGGAGATACGCAGTATTTT
v_call: TRBV5-1; j_call: TRBJ2-4; d_call: .; clone_size: many; cdr3_aa: CASSLEGRGDIQYF; cdr3_nt: TGCGCCAGCAGCTTGGAGGGCAGGGGGGACATTCAGTACTTC
v_call: TRBV7-6; j_call: TRBJ1-6; d_call: .; clone_size: few; cdr3_aa: CASSPVGMDSPLHF; cdr3_nt: TGTGCCAGCAGTCCCGTCGGGATGGATTCACCCCTCCATTTT
v_call: TRBV2; j_call: TRBJ2-7; d_call: TRBD2; clone_size: .; cdr3_aa: CASSDARLAGLDKQYF; cdr3_nt: TGTGCCAGCAGTGATGCGCGGCTAGCGGGGTTAGACAAGCAGTACTTC
v_call: TRBV15; j_call: TRBJ2-1; d_call: TRBD1; clone_size: many; cdr3_aa: CATSRGQGSFYDEQFF; cdr3_nt: TGTGCCACCAGCAGAGGACAGGGCTCCTTTTATGATGAGCAGTTCTTC
v_call: TRBV27; j_call: TRBJ1-6; d_call: TRBD1; clone_size: many; cdr3_aa: CASRNTMDRGNSPLHF; cdr3_nt: TGTGCCAGCAGAAATACAATGGACAGGGGAAATTCACCCCTCCACTTT
v_call: TRBV18; j_call: TRBJ2-5; d_call: .; clone_size: many; cdr3_aa: CASSPRPEAETQYF; cdr3_nt: TGTGCCAGCTCACCACGACCCGAAGCCGAGACCCAGTACTTC
v_call: TRBV5-1; j_call: TRBJ2-2; d_call: TRBD1; clone_size: many; cdr3_aa: CASRPQGANTGELFF; cdr3_nt: TGCGCCAGCAGACCACAGGGGGCGAACACCGGGGAGCTGTTTTTT
v_call: TRBV7-8; j_call: TRBJ2-3; d_call: .; clone_size: few; cdr3_aa: CASSLRQKLGSSTDTQYF; cdr3_nt: TGTGCCAGCAGCTTACGACAAAAGCTGGGATCAAGCACAGATACGCAGTATTTT
v_call: TRBV20-1; j_call: TRBJ1-4; d_call: .; clone_size: many; cdr3_aa: CSARDAGRPNEKLFF; cdr3_nt: TGCAGTGCTAGAGATGCGGGACGCCCCAATGAAAAACTGTTTTTT
v_call: TRBV4-2; j_call: TRBJ1-3; d_call: .; clone_size: few; cdr3_aa: CASSSIDPSGNTIYF; cdr3_nt: TGTGCCAGCAGCTCCATCGATCCCTCTGGAAACACCATATATTTT
v_call: TRBV20-1; j_call: TRBJ2-3; d_call: TRBD2; clone_size: once; cdr3_aa: CSARLAGRGGTQYF; cdr3_nt: TGCAGTGCACGACTAGCGGGCAGGGGGGGAACGCAGTATTTT
v_call: TRBV11-2; j_call: TRBJ1-4; d_call: .; clone_size: .; cdr3_aa: CASSLVWGNEKLFF; cdr3_nt: TGTGCCAGCAGCTTAGTATGGGGGAATGAAAAACTGTTTTTT
v_call: TRBV11-2; j_call: TRBJ2-5; d_call: TRBD2; clone_size: many; cdr3_aa: CASSLGIGLAGGKETQYF; cdr3_nt: TGTGCCAGCAGCTTGGGGATAGGACTAGCGGGGGGGAAAGAGACCCAGTACTTC
v_call: TRBV7-2; j_call: TRBJ1-1; d_call: .; clone_size: many; cdr3_aa: CASSLAWTAEAFF; cdr3_nt: TGTGCCAGCAGCTTAGCGTGGACGGCAGAAGCTTTCTTT
v_call: TRBV6-5; j_call: TRBJ2-1; d_call: .; clone_size: many; cdr3_aa: CASSYSMANNEQFF; cdr3_nt: TGTGCCAGCAGTTACTCGATGGCAAACAATGAGCAGTTCTTC
v_call: TRBV20-1; j_call: TRBJ1-5; d_call: .; clone_size: many; cdr3_aa: CSARGFGGGQPQHF; cdr3_nt: TGCAGTGCTCGGGGATTTGGGGGGGGACAGCCCCAGCATTTT
v_call: TRBV20-1; j_call: TRBJ2-7; d_call: .; clone_size: many; cdr3_aa: CSASRVPYEQYF; cdr3_nt: TGCAGTGCTTCGCGGGTACCCTACGAGCAGTACTTC
v_call: TRBV5-4; j_call: TRBJ2-2; d_call: .; clone_size: .; cdr3_aa: CASRIMDHDTGELFF; cdr3_nt: TGTGCCAGCAGGATAATGGACCACGACACCGGGGAGCTTTTTTTT
v_call: TRBV4-3; j_call: TRBJ1-5; d_call: .; clone_size: many; cdr3_aa: CASSLWSSNQPQHF; cdr3_nt: TGCGCCAGCAGCCTTTGGTCGAGCAATCAGCCCCAGCATTTT
v_call: TRBV7-2; j_call: TRBJ2-1; d_call: .; clone_size: many; cdr3_aa: CASSPDLGEQFF; cdr3_nt: TGTGCCAGCAGCCCAGATTTGGGTGAGCAGTTCTTC
v_call: TRBV18; j_call: TRBJ2-7; d_call: .; clone_size: many; cdr3_aa: CASSPGQTPSYEQYF; cdr3_nt: TGTGCCAGCTCACCTGGACAGACCCCTTCCTACGAGCAGTACTTC
v_call: TRBV21-1; j_call: TRBJ2-3; d_call: .; clone_size: .; cdr3_aa: CATLRLAGEPDTQYF; cdr3_nt: TGTGCCACCTTGAGACTAGCGGGAGAGCCAGATACGCAGTATTTT